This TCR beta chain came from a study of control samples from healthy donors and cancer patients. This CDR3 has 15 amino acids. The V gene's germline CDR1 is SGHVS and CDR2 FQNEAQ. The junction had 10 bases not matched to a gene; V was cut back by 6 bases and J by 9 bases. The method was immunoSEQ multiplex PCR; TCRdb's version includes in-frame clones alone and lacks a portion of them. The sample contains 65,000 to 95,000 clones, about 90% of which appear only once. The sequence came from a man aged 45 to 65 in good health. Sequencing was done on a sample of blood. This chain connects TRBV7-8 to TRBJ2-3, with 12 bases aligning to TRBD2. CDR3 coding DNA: TGTGCCAGCAGGGGGGGACTAGCGGGTTTTGGCACGCAGTATTTT. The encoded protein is CASRGGLAGFGTQYF.